The clone carrying this T cell receptor (beta chain) was counted between two and nine times. Antigen unknown. The PCR had 60 Vbeta and 13 Jbeta primers. Sequenced by immunoSEQ multiplex PCR; TCRdb stores in-frame clones only, minus some. The table has approximately 100,000 clones, over 65% seen once. This specimen belongs to a study of cytomegalovirus exposure and HLA in healthy donors. Findings of the study overall: TRBV6-2, TRBV6-3 and some other V segments were unresolvable in 87-base-pair reads. Researchers reported in a later analysis that common viral pathogens appeared linked to several top clusters.

CDR1 and CDR2 (germline): SGHDT, YYEEEE. Trimming took 2 bases from V and 1 from J, leaving 7 bases between them. This CDR3 has 15 amino acids. This clonotype originated in a man in his 60s in good health and CMV-seropositive. This chain joins TRBV5-6 and TRBJ1-6; possible D gene TRBD1, 5 bases. What was sequenced was PBMCs. The CDR3 DNA follows: TGTGCCAGCAGCTTCGGGGGGTCCTATAATTCACCCCTCCACTTT. This translates into CASSFGGSYNSPLHF. The full variable domain, in which reference TRBV5-6 and TRBJ1-6 provide the parts outside the CDR3, is DAGVTQSPTHLIKTRGQQVTLRCSPKSGHDTVSWYQQALGQGPQFIFQYYEEEERQRGNFPDRFSGHQFPNYSSELNVNALLLGDSALYLCASSFGGSYNSPLHFGNGTRLTVT.